This T cell receptor beta chain stems from a study of CD8+ T cells in alopecia areata (dated by TCRdb to 2016 to 2019). About the study as a whole: The treated patients, all with moderate-to-severe alopecia areata, were enrolled in an open-label pilot trial of oral tofacitinib given at 5 to 10 mg twice daily. Disease severity in treated patients was measured with the SALT score, which quantifies the percentage of affected scalp surface area. Scalp clonality was compared across normal scalp (n=4), patchy alopecia areata scalp (n=8), and alopecia totalis/universalis scalp (n=8). Scalp tissue and sorted CD4+ and CD8+ peripheral blood T cells from patchy and totalis/universalis alopecia areata patients and from healthy controls were covered by human TCRbeta sequencing. Biopsies were taken from tofacitinib-treated patients at baseline and again at 4 and 24 weeks into treatment, and several of those patients also had a later scalp biopsy. TCRbeta CDR3 regions were amplified by immunoSEQ multiplex PCR using 35 Vbeta forward and 13 Jbeta reverse primers. Patients stayed on tofacitinib for 6 to 18 months and then had 6 months of follow-up off drug so that delayed response and recurrence could be assessed. High-throughput TCRbeta sequencing was used to examine T cell clonal expansion in alopecia areata in both the C3H/HeJ mouse model and human patients. RNA came from the PAXgene miRNA kit for fixed scalp, the miRNeasy kit for PBMCs, and the RNeasy kit for mouse skin. Broad study findings and their caveats: Unlike mouse skin, where gammadelta T cells dominate, normal human skin contains resident alphabeta T cells that get sequenced too, which complicates analysis of the scalp TCR repertoire. Compared with normal scalp, lesional scalp had higher clonality and more expanded CD8+ clones, particularly in alopecia totalis/universalis, a pattern that suggests antigenic drive. TCR sequences shared between patients were less clear than in mice, possibly partly because of HLA diversity in the patient population. The treated cohort was small, with a single nonresponder, so links between baseline CD8+ expansion and response need larger studies. During tofacitinib treatment, many expanded lesional clones stuck around in both scalp and blood, and this persistence may partly explain why relapse happens after treatment is stopped. With tofacitinib, both scalp clonality and the number of expanded CD8+ clones among the top 100 scalp clones went down significantly.

The treatment or condition label, as the study defines it: oral pan-JAK inhibitor, 5-10 mg twice daily. Lesional scalp punch biopsies and peripheral blood were obtained from alopecia areata patients. PBMCs were isolated by density centrifugation and stained for CD3, CD4 and CD8, and CD4+ and CD8+ T cells were sorted on a FACSAria. To prepare the library, the immunoSEQ multiplex PCR assay was applied. To provide template for TCR sequencing, every sample had RNA extracted and reverse transcribed into cDNA. First-strand cDNA was synthesized with SuperScript III using a 2:1 mix of oligo-dT and random hexamers. Amplification bias was assessed with a synthetic immune receptor repertoire, and residual bias was removed computationally. In the authors' own workflow: After raw reads were preprocessed to remove errors, the CDR3 was defined following IMGT conventions as running from the conserved cysteine to phenylalanine. To get clonality, Shannon entropy was normalized by log2 of the number of productive unique TCRs and the result was subtracted from 1. Scalp TCRbeta sequences were cross-referenced with sorted blood CD4 and CD8 repertoires so that the CD4 or CD8 identity of scalp clones could be inferred. TCRdb mirrors the immuneACCESS table, restricted to in-frame sequences. Some clones are absent from its copies; in checked studies, under half trace to an unresolved V gene, and the reason for the others is unknown. V, J and clone size are those of that table, while D and trimming were read from the DNA. The sample data list about 190,000 clones, and about three fifths of these were observed just once. Approximately 1.3% of the sample rests with the top ten.

The germline V gene sets CDR1 to MDHEN and CDR2 to SYDVKM. The CDR3 sequence holds 14 residues, the cysteine and phenylalanine included. Solely the CDR3 DNA is kept, with 42 bases framed from the first base. Trimming removed 5 bases from V and 9 bases from J; the gene matches leave 8 bases unexplained. This clone was counted a few times. Its antigen is not yet known. No base-level quality is on record; no much larger clone is a single base apart. The material was CD4+ T cells sorted from blood, obtained around week 47, from a patient treated with tofacitinib. This clonotype was obtained from a human donor with alopecia areata. Recombination connected TRBV28 to TRBJ2-4; 9 junctional bases match TRBD1. The DNA sequence reads TGTGCCAGCAGTCCAGGGACAGGGCTGGGCATTCAGTACTTC. This yields the protein CASSPGTGLGIQYF.